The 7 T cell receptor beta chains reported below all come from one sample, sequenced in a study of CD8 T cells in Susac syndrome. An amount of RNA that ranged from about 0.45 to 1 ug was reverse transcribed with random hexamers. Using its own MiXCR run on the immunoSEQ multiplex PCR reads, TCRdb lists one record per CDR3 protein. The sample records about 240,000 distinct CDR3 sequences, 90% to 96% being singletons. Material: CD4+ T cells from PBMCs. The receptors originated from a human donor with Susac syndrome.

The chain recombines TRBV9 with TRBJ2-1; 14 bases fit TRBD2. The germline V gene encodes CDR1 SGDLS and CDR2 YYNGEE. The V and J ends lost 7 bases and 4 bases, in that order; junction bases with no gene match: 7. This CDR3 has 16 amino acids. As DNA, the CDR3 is TGTGCCAGCTCCGGGACTAGCGGGAGACGATACAATGAGCAGTTCTTC. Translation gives CASSGTSGRRYNEQFF.

The CDR3 region is CAWRATDRVHEQYF. For the CDR3, the DNA is TGTGCCTGGAGGGCAACAGACAGGGTCCACGAGCAGTACTTC. The chain combines TRBV30 with TRBJ2-7; 7 bases match TRBD1. Looked up from germline, CDR1 is GTSNPN and CDR2 is SVGIG (reference sequence). The junction had 10 bases not matched to a gene; V was cut back by 3 bases and J by 5 bases. The CDR3 has 14 amino acids. The variable domain in full, with the rest retrieved from reference TRBV30 and TRBJ2-7, is SQTIHQWPATLVQPVGSPLSLECTVEGTSNPNLYWYRQAAGRGLQLLFYSVGIGQISSEVPQNLSASRPQDRQFILSSKKLLLSDSGFYLCAWRATDRVHEQYFGPGTRLTVT.

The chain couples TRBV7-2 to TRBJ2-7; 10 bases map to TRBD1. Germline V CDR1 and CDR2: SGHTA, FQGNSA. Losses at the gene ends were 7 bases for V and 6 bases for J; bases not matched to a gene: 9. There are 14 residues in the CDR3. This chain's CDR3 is CASIVRQGAGEQYF. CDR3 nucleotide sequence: TGTGCCAGCATCGTCCGACAGGGGGCGGGCGAGCAGTACTTC.

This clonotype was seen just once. The CDR3 is CASSIGDRINTEAFF. In nucleotides, the CDR3 is TGTGCCAGTAGTATAGGGGACAGGATCAACACTGAAGCTTTCTTT. This chain uses TRBV19 with TRBJ1-1, with 8 positions matching TRBD1. The V segment lost 1 base and the J segment 2 bases; nucleotides outside the gene matches: 3. CDR1 and CDR2 from the germline V gene are LNHDA and SQIVND (reference sequence). The CDR3 length is 15 residues.

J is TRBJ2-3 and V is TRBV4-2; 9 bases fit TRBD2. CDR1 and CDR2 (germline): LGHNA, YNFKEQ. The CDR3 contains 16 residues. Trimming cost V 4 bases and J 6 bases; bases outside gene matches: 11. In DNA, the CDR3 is TGTGCCAGCAGCCCCGGGGCGGTAGCGGGAGCCGATACGCAGTATTTT. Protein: CASSPGAVAGADTQYF.

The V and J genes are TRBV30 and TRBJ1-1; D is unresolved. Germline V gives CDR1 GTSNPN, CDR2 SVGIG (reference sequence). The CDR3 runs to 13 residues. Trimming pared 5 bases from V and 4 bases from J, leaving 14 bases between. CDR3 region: CAWQRITGTEAFF. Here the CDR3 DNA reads TGTGCCTGGCAGAGGATAACGGGCACTGAAGCTTTCTTT.

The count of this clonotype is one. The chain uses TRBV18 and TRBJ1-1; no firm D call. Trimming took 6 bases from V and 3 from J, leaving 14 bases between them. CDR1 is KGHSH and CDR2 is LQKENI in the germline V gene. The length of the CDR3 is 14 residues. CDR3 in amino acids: CASSASDGDTEAFF. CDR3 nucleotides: TGTGCCAGCTCCGCGTCCGACGGGGACACTGAAGCTTTCTTT.